This T cell receptor beta chain appears in the sequencing data of a study of blood T cell repertoires in COVID-19. Per the germline V gene, CDR1 is MNHEY and CDR2 is SVGAGI. V lost 10 bases to trimming and J lost 5 bases; unmatched junction nucleotides: 5. The CDR3 spans 11 residues. Using immunoSEQ multiplex PCR, the repertoire was profiled, and TCRdb retains in-frame clones only, with some absent. The data hold about 220,000 clones, with about 83% observed a single time. Membership in each cohort depended on participant-reported clinical history. Exposed participants came across a COVID-19 case within 2 weeks before study entry.

This receptor was obtained from a woman aged 40 to 50 who had been exposed to COVID-19. The chain combines TRBV6-5 with TRBJ2-7; 7 nucleotides agree with TRBD1. Material for sequencing was PBMCs or T cells enriched from blood (not recorded which). In nucleotides, the CDR3 is TGTGCCACCAGGCAGGGGGACGAGCAGTACTTC. This encodes CATRQGDEQYF.